This T cell receptor beta chain emerged from a study of Ad26.COV2.S vaccination and SARS-CoV-2 variants. General study results and limits: It was found that vaccine and placebo recipients had similar non-spike TCR breadth.

As to treatment: some 20 received Ad26.COV2.S at low or high dose, single or two shots; a few received placebo; per-sample allocation not given. Collection of samples fell on day 63 after the first vaccine or placebo injection. This Boston cohort included adults aged 18-55 years. Spike of the Wuhan-strain SARS-CoV-2 was expressed by an Ad26 vector, which formed the vaccine. This clone appeared a few times. Antigen: not known. Germline V gives CDR1 SGHDT, CDR2 YYEEEE. Germline trimming cut 4 bases from V and 5 bases from J; bases unmatched to any gene: 6. The CDR3 is made up of 14 amino acids. Sequencing used immunoSEQ multiplex PCR; TCRdb keeps in-frame clones, though not all of them. The sample has a few hundred thousand clones; approximately 88% are singletons.

This TCR was recovered from a person aged 18-65 years who received the Ad26.COV2.S COVID-19 vaccine or a placebo. The sample in question was peripheral blood, obtained in a trial of Ad26.COV2.S vaccine versus placebo. V usage is TRBV5-6 and J usage is TRBJ2-5, with 9 nucleotides matching TRBD2. The CDR3 DNA sequence: TGTGCCAGCAGCCGCCTAGCGGGGTTGGAGACCCAGTACTTC. The encoded protein is CASSRLAGLETQYF. Together with reference TRBV5-6 and TRBJ2-5, the CDR3 gives the full variable domain: DAGVTQSPTHLIKTRGQQVTLRCSPKSGHDTVSWYQQALGQGPQFIFQYYEEEERQRGNFPDRFSGHQFPNYSSELNVNALLLGDSALYLCASSRLAGLETQYFGPGTRLLVL.